This entry is about one T cell receptor (beta chain). The data originate from a study of cytotoxic CD8 clonotypes in ibrutinib-treated CLL. About the research overall: Included were 11 to 12 relapsed/refractory and 15 treatment-naive patients, of whom roughly 17 were IGHV unmutated.

CDR3 length: 11 residues. Per germline, CDR1 SGHNT and CDR2 YENEEA. Trimming shortened V by 7 bases and J by 3 bases, and 6 bases separated the two germline ends. Cryopreserved PBMCs were the source of around 2 micrograms of genomic DNA, which went to TCR beta libraries. The data were produced by immunoSEQ multiplex PCR, yet TCRdb's version contains in-frame clones alone and is incomplete. The sample holds over 200,000 clones; approximately 70% are singletons and the top ten take roughly 5.9%. The sequence was obtained from a human donor with chronic lymphocytic leukemia. This chain uses TRBV11-3 with TRBJ1-1, with D unclear. The sample was PBMCs, taken after 12 months of ibrutinib treatment. CDR3 DNA: TGTGCCAGCACGCGGGACACTGAAGCTTTCTTT. This gives the protein CASTRDTEAFF.